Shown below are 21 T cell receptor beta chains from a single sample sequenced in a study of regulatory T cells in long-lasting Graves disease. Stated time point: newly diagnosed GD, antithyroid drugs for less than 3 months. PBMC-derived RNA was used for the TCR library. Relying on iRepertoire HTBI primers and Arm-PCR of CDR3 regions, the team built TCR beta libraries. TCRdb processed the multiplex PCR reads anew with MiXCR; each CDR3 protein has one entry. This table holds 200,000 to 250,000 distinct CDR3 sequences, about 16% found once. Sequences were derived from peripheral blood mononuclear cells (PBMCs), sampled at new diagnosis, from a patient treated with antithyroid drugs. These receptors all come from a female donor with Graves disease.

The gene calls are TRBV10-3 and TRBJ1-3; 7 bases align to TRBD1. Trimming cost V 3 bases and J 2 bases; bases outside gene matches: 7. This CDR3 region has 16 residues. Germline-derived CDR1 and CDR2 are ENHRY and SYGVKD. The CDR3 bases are TGTGCCATCAGTGACGTCCAACAGGGGACTGGAAACACCATATATTTT. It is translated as CAISDVQQGTGNTIYF.

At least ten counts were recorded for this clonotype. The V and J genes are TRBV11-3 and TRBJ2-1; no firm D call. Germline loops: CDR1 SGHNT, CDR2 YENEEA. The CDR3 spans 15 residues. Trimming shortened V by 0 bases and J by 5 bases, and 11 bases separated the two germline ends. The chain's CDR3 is CASSLDVRTHNEQFF. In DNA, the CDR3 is TGTGCCAGCAGCTTAGATGTCAGGACCCACAATGAGCAGTTCTTC. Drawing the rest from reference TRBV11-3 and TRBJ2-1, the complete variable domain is EAGVVQSPRYKIIEKKQPVAFWCNPISGHNTLYWYLQNLGQGPELLIRYENEEAVDDSQLPKDRFSAERLKGVDSTLKIQPAELGDSAVYLCASSLDVRTHNEQFFGPGTRLTVL.

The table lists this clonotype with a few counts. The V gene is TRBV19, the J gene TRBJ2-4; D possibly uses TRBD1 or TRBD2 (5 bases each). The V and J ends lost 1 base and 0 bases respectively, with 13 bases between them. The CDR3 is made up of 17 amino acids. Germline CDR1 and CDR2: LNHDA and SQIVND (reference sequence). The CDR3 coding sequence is TGTGCCAGTAGTATAGGGTTCAGGGCGGGAGCCAAAAACATTCAGTACTTC. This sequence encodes CASSIGFRAGAKNIQYF.

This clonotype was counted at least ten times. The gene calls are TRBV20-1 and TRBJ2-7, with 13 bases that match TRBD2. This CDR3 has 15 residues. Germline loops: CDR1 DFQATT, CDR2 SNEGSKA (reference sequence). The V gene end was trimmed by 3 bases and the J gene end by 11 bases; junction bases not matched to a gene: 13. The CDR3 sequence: CSARRPGTSGDGEYF. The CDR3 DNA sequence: TGCAGTGCTAGGCGCCCCGGGACTAGCGGGGACGGGGAGTACTTC.

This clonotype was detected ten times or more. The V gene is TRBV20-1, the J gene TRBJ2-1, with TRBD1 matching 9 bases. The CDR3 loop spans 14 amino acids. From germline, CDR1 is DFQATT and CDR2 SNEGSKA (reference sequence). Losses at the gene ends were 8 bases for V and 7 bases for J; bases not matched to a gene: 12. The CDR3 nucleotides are TGCAGTTTCTTTTCGGGACAGGGTTCAAATGAGCAGTTCTTC. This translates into CSFFSGQGSNEQFF.

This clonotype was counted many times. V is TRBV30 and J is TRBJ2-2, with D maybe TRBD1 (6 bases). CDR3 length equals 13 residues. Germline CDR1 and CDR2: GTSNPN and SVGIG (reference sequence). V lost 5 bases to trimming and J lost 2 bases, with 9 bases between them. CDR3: CAWPDRNTGELFF. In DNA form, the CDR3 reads TGTGCCTGGCCGGACAGAAACACCGGGGAGCTGTTTTTT.

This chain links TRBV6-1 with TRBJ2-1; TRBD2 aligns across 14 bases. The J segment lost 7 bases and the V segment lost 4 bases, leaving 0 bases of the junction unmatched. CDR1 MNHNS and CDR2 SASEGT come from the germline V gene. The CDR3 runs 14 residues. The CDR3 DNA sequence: TGTGCCAGCAGTGGACTAGCGGGAGGGAATGAGCAGTTCTTC. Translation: CASSGLAGGNEQFF.

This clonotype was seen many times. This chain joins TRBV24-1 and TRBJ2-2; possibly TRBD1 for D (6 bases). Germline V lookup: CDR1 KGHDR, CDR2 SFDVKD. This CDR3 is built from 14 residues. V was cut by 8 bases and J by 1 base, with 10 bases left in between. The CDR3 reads CATKATGNTGELFF. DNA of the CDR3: TGTGCCACCAAGGCGACAGGGAACACCGGGGAGCTGTTTTTT.

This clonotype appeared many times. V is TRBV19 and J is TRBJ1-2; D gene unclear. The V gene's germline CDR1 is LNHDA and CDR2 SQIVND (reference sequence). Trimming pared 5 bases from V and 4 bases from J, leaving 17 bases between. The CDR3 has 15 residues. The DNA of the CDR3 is TGTGCCAGTAGTTCGGTTACAATCCAGAGCTATGGCTACACCTTC. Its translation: CASSSVTIQSYGYTF.

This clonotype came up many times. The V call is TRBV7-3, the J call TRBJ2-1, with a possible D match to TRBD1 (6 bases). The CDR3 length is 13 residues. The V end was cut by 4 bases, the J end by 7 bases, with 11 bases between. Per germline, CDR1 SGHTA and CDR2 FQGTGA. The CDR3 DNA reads TGTGCCAGCAGCTCACGCAGGGGAAATGAGCAGTTCTTC. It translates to CASSSRRGNEQFF.

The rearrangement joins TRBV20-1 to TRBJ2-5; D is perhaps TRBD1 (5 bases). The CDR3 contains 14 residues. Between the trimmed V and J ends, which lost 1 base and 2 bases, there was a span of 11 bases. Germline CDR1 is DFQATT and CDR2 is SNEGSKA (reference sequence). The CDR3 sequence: CSARGGRGQETQYF. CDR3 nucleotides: TGCAGTGCTAGAGGGGGAAGGGGTCAAGAGACCCAGTACTTC.

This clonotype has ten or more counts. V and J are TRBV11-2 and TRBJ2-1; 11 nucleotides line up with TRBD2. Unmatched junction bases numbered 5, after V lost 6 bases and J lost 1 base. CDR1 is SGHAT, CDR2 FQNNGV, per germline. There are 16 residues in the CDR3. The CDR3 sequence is CASRPTSGSSYNEQFF. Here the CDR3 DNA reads TGTGCCAGCAGGCCTACTAGCGGGAGTTCCTACAATGAGCAGTTCTTC.

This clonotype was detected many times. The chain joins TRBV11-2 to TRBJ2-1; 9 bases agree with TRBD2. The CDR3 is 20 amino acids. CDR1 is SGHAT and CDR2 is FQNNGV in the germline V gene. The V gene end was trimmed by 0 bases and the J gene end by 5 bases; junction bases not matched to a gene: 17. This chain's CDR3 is CASSLDARPGSGSRDNEQFF. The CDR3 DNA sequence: TGTGCCAGCAGCTTAGATGCCAGACCGGGTAGCGGGAGTCGGGACAATGAGCAGTTCTTC.

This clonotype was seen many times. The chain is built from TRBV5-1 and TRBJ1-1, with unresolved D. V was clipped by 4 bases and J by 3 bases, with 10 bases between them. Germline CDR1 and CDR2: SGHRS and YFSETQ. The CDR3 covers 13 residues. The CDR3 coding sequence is TGCGCCAGCAGCGCCGACGGATACACTGAAGCTTTCTTT. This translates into CASSADGYTEAFF.

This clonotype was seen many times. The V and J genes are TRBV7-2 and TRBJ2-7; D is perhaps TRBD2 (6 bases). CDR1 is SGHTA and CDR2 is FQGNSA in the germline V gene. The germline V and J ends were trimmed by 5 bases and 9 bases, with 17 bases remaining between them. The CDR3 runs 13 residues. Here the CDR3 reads CASSPRDSGRQYF. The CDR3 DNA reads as TGTGCCAGCAGCCCTCGGGACTCCGGAAGGCAGTACTTC.

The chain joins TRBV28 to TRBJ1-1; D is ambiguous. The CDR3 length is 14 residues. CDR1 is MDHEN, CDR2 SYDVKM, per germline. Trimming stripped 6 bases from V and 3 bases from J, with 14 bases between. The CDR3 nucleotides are TGTGCCAGCAGCCCTGGGCGTAGGGACACTGAAGCTTTCTTT. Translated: CASSPGRRDTEAFF.

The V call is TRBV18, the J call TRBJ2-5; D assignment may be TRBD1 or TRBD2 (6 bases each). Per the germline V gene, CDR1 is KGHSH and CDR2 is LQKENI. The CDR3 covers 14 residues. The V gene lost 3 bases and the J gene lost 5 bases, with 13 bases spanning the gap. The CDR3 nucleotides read TGTGCCAGCTCACCGATGCAGGGGAGGGAGACCCAGTACTTC. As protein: CASSPMQGRETQYF.

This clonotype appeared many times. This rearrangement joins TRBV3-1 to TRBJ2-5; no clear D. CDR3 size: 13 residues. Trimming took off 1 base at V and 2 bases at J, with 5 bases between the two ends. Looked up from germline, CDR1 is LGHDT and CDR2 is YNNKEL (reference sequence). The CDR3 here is CASSQGLQETQYF. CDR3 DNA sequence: TGTGCCAGCAGCCAAGGACTTCAAGAGACCCAGTACTTC.

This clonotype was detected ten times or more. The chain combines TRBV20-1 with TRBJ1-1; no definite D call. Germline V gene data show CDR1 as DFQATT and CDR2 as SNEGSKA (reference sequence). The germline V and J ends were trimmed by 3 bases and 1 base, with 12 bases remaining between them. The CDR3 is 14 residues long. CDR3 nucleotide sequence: TGCAGTGCTAGTAAATCTGGACGGAACACTGAAGCTTTCTTT. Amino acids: CSASKSGRNTEAFF.

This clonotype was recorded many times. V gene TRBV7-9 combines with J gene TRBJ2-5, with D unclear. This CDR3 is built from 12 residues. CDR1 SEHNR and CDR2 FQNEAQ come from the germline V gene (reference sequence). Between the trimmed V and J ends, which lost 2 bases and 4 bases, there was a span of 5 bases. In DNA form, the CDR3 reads TGTGCCAGCAGCTTAATAGGAGAGACCCAGTACTTC. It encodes CASSLIGETQYF.

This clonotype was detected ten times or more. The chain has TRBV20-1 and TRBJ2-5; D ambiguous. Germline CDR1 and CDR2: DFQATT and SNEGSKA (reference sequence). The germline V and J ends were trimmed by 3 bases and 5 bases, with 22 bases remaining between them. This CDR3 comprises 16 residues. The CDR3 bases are TGCAGTGCTAGTGGGGATTTGGCGCTAAAGAGGGAGACCCAGTACTTC. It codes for CSASGDLALKRETQYF.